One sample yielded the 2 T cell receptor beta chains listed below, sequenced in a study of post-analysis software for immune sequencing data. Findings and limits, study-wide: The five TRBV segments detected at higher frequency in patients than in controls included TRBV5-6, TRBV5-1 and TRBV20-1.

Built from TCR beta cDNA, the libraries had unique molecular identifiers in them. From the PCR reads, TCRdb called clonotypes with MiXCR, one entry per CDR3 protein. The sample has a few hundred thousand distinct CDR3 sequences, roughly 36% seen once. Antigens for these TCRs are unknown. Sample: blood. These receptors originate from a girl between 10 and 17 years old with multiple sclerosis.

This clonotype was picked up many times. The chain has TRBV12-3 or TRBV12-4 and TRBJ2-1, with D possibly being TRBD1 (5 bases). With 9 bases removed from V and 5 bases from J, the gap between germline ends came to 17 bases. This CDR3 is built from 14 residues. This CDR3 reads CASRGRGLDNEQFF. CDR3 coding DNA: TGTGCCAGTAGGGGTCGAGGCTTGGACAATGAGCAGTTCTTC.

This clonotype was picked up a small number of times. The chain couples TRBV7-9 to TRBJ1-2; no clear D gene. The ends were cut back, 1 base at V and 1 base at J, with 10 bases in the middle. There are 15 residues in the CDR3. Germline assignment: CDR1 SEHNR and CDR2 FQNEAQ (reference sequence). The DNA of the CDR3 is TGTGCCAGCAGCTTAGGGATAGAGAATAACTATGGCTACACCTTC. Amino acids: CASSLGIENNYGYTF.